This T cell receptor beta chain was identified in a study of OX40 agonist ivuxolimab in advanced cancers. Here immunoSEQ multiplex PCR was the method, and the copy in TCRdb shows in-frame clones only, minus some. The sample yields approximately 82,000 clones, 70% to 90% seen once. Note on this clone: Its antigen is not known.

This CDR3 has 15 residues. The V segment lost 3 bases and the J segment 3 bases; nucleotides outside the gene matches: 7. Germline CDR1 is KGHSH and CDR2 is LQKENI. Study outcomes and limitations: The study did not work out the antigen specificity of the expanded peripheral T cells.

The TCR was taken from an adult with an advanced solid tumor such as melanoma, head and neck, liver or kidney cancer. Sequencing used CD4+ or CD8+ T cells sorted from blood, obtained in a trial of the OX40 agonist ivuxolimab. V gene TRBV18 combines with J gene TRBJ1-2; 7 positions match TRBD1. The CDR3 region has the DNA TGTGCCAGCTCACCGGGCACAGGGGCGGACTATGGCTACACCTTC. Translation gives CASSPGTGADYGYTF.